This is a list of T cell receptor beta chains from one sample in a study of shared clonotypes between healthy human individuals. Assay used: immunoSEQ multiplex PCR; TCRdb lists only in-frame clones, some missing. Here the sample spans about 1,900,000 clones, approximately 94% being singletons. The sequenced material came from naive CD8+ T cells sorted from blood. The receptors originated from a man aged 18 to 29 in good health. Both conserved end residues are part of each CDR3. The order of the fields is V gene, D gene, clone size, J gene, CDR3 protein, CDR3 DNA. A D gene is named only where the DNA matches it firmly. Clone size appears in some rows only: once, few, many, or a class for an expanded clone.

>TRBV27|-|once|TRBJ2-4
CASSLSEGERGNIQYF
TGTGCCAGCAGTTTATCGGAGGGTGAAAGGGGAAACATTCAGTACTTC
>TRBV9|TRBD1|-|TRBJ1-4
CASSVGGGTGNEKLFF
TGTGCCAGCAGCGTAGGAGGTGGGACAGGGAATGAAAAACTGTTTTTT
>TRBV10-3|-|-|TRBJ2-2
CAISEEVGSDRELFF
TGTGCCATCAGTGAAGAGGTGGGCAGCGACCGGGAGCTGTTTTTT
>TRBV5-1|-|-|TRBJ2-7
CASSSPQGGIYEQYF
TGCGCCAGCAGCTCCCCGCAGGGGGGGATCTACGAGCAGTACTTC
>TRBV18|-|-|TRBJ1-6
CASSPLGHPYNSPLHF
TGTGCCAGCTCACCACTGGGACATCCCTATAATTCACCCCTCCACTTT
>TRBV27|-|-|TRBJ2-7
CASSLGGSGNEQYF
TGTGCCAGCAGTTTAGGTGGGTCTGGAAACGAGCAGTACTTC
>TRBV19|-|-|TRBJ2-2
CASSSIYTGELFF
TGTGCCAGTAGTTCCATATACACCGGGGAGCTGTTTTTT
>TRBV6-5|TRBD2|-|TRBJ2-7
CASSYSRTSGYEQYF
TGTGCCAGCAGTTACTCCCGGACTAGCGGCTACGAGCAGTACTTC
>TRBV6-1|-|-|TRBJ1-5
CASSQDSRWPQHF
TGTGCCAGCAGCCAGGACAGTCGCTGGCCCCAGCATTTT
>TRBV27|-|-|TRBJ2-7
CASSPGELPNEQYF
TGTGCCAGCAGCCCCGGGGAACTTCCTAACGAGCAGTACTTC
>TRBV7-9|-|-|TRBJ1-2
CASSLATTSFYGYTF
TGTGCCAGCAGCTTAGCTACTACATCTTTCTATGGCTACACCTTC
>TRBV29-1|-|-|TRBJ2-7
CSVLVQSYEQYF
TGCAGCGTTTTGGTACAGAGCTACGAGCAGTACTTC
>TRBV7-9|-|-|TRBJ1-5
CASSWFSQPQHF
TGTGCCAGCAGTTGGTTTTCTCAGCCCCAGCATTTT
>TRBV19|-|few|TRBJ1-2
CASSIANYGYTF
TGTGCCAGTAGTATAGCTAACTATGGCTACACCTTC
>TRBV7-9|-|-|TRBJ2-7
CASSFGTVTTYEQYF
TGTGCCAGCAGCTTTGGGACGGTCACCACTTACGAGCAGTACTTC
>TRBV28|-|-|TRBJ1-5
CASTQRPDYSNQPQHF
TGTGCCAGCACCCAAAGGCCAGATTATAGCAATCAGCCCCAGCATTTT
>TRBV11-2|-|-|TRBJ2-7
CATRISGYEQYF
TGTGCCACCCGAATTTCCGGTTACGAGCAGTACTTC
>TRBV6-6|-|-|TRBJ2-7
CASSYSGHLYEQYF
TGTGCCAGCAGTTACTCGGGACATCTCTACGAGCAGTACTTC
>TRBV28|-|-|TRBJ2-7
CASSPDSLYEQYF
TGTGCCAGCAGTCCGGACAGTCTGTATGAGCAGTACTTC
>TRBV6-5|-|-|TRBJ1-2
CASSYGVGYTF
TGTGCCAGCAGTTATGGGGTTGGCTACACCTTC
>TRBV15|-|-|TRBJ2-2
CATSRVGYNTGELFF
TGTGCCACCAGCAGGGTGGGGTATAACACCGGGGAGCTGTTTTTT
>TRBV30|-|-|TRBJ2-5
CAWSQDRGETQYF
TGTGCCTGGAGTCAGGACCGTGGGGAGACCCAGTACTTC
>TRBV6-5|-|-|TRBJ2-7
CASSYSFLDSYEQYF
TGTGCCAGCAGTTACTCGTTTCTGGACTCCTACGAGCAGTACTTC
>TRBV4-3|-|-|TRBJ1-2
CASSQDIGSNYGYTF
TGCGCCAGCAGCCAAGATATCGGCAGTAACTATGGCTACACCTTC
>TRBV5-1|-|-|TRBJ1-1
CASSFRHVNTEAFF
TGCGCCAGCAGCTTCCGACACGTGAACACTGAAGCTTTCTTT
>TRBV25-1|-|-|TRBJ2-3
CASSARRTDTQYF
TGTGCCAGCAGTGCGCGACGCACAGATACGCAGTATTTT
>TRBV10-2|-|once|TRBJ2-7
CASRGDGGYEQYF
TGCGCCAGCAGGGGGGACGGGGGCTACGAGCAGTACTTC
>TRBV5-6|-|-|TRBJ2-7
CASSLDGYSTVGQYF
TGTGCCAGCAGCTTGGACGGTTACTCGACCGTTGGGCAGTACTTC
>TRBV29-1|-|-|TRBJ1-1
CSDGAPNTEAFF
TGCAGCGACGGGGCGCCGAACACTGAAGCTTTCTTT
>TRBV28|TRBD1|-|TRBJ1-5
CASSLETGLGQPQHF
TGTGCCAGCAGTTTAGAGACAGGGTTGGGTCAGCCCCAGCATTTT
>TRBV5-1|-|-|TRBJ1-4
CASSWKWDTSATNEKLFF
TGCGCCAGCAGCTGGAAATGGGACACGTCGGCAACTAATGAAAAACTGTTTTTT
>TRBV28|TRBD1|-|TRBJ1-5
CASSETGVQPQHF
TGTGCCAGCAGCGAGACAGGGGTTCAGCCCCAGCATTTT
>TRBV5-5|-|-|TRBJ1-2
CASSSDGGVGGYTF
TGTGCCAGCAGCTCCGACGGCGGGGTTGGAGGCTACACCTTC
>TRBV7-2|-|-|TRBJ2-1
CASSLWGDEQFF
TGTGCCAGCAGCTTGTGGGGAGATGAGCAGTTCTTC
>TRBV27|-|-|TRBJ2-7
CASSLVSSARSYEQYF
TGTGCCAGCAGTTTAGTTAGTAGCGCCCGGTCGTACGAGCAGTACTTC
>TRBV11-3|-|-|TRBJ2-1
CASSSGTNEQFF
TGTGCCAGCAGCTCCGGGACAAATGAGCAGTTCTTC
>TRBV9|-|-|TRBJ2-3
CASSVDPPGLSSTDTQYF
TGTGCCAGCAGCGTAGACCCTCCGGGACTTTCTAGCACAGATACGCAGTATTTT